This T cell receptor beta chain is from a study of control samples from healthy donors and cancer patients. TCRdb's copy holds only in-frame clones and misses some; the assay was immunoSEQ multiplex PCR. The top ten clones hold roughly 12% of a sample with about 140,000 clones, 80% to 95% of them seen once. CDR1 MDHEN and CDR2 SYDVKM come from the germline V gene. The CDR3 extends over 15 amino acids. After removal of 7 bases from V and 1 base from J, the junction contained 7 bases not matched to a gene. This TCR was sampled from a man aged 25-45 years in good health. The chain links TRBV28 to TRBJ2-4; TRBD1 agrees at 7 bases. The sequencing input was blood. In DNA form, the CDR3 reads TGTGCCAGCAACCCGCGACAGGGCGCCAAAAACATTCAGTACTTC. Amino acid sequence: CASNPRQGAKNIQYF.